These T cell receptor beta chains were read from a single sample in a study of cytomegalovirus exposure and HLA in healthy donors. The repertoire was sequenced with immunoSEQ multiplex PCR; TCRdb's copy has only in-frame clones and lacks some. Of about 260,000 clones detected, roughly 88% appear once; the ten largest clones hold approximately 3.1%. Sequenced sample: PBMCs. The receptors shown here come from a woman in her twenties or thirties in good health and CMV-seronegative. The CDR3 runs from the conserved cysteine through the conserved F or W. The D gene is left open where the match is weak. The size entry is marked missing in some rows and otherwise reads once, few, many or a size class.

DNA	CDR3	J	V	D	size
TGTGCCAGCAGCTTAGATGGGGGGCAGAGTCAGCCCCAGCATTTT	CASSLDGGQSQPQHF	TRBJ1-5	TRBV7-2	NA	NA
TGCGCCAGCAGCTTGGAAGGGGGGACCTTGAGCACTGAAGCTTTCTTT	CASSLEGGTLSTEAFF	TRBJ1-1	TRBV5-1	NA	NA
TGTGCCAGCGGGGGACAGGGAGAATCCCAAGAGACCCAGTACTTC	CASGGQGESQETQYF	TRBJ2-5	TRBV5-4	TRBD1	NA
TGCGCCAGCAGCTCGGATCACTACTATGGCTACACCTTC	CASSSDHYYGYTF	TRBJ1-2	TRBV5-1	NA	NA
TGCAGCGTTGTCGGACTAGCTGCGGATGGGCAGTTCTTC	CSVVGLAADGQFF	TRBJ2-1	TRBV29-1	TRBD2	NA
TGCGCCAGCAGCTTGGCAGGGTATACTGAAGCTTTCTTT	CASSLAGYTEAFF	TRBJ1-1	TRBV5-1	NA	few
TGTGCCAGCAGCTTTAGAGTGGGGGCCTACGAGCAGTACTTC	CASSFRVGAYEQYF	TRBJ2-7	TRBV13	NA	NA
TGTGCCAGCAGCCAAACGAGGAGTTCCTACAATGAGCAGTTCTTC	CASSQTRSSYNEQFF	TRBJ2-1	TRBV6-1	NA	once
TGCGCCAGCAGCTTGTGGGGGGACATCGGGGTAGATACGCAGTATTTT	CASSLWGDIGVDTQYF	TRBJ2-3	TRBV5-1	NA	NA
TGTGCCACCCGAGGGACTAGCGGAAATCTGCCTACCGGGGAGCTGTTTTTT	CATRGTSGNLPTGELFF	TRBJ2-2	TRBV27	TRBD2	NA
TGTGCCAGCCTCCCCCCATTGAGCGGGAGGTCCGGGGAGCTGTTTTTT	CASLPPLSGRSGELFF	TRBJ2-2	TRBV11-2	TRBD2	NA
TGTGCCAGCATCCCAACTAGCGGTACCTACAATGAGCAGTTCTTC	CASIPTSGTYNEQFF	TRBJ2-1	TRBV2	TRBD2	NA
TGTGCCAGCAGCGCCGGGACTAGCGGAACTCAATACGAGCAGTACTTC	CASSAGTSGTQYEQYF	TRBJ2-7	TRBV7-8	TRBD2	NA
TGTGCCAGCAGAGACCTTGGCACAGATACGCAGTATTTT	CASRDLGTDTQYF	TRBJ2-3	TRBV28	NA	NA
TGTGCCAGTACCACTCCCGGGACTAGCGGGGCCTACGAGCAGTACTTC	CASTTPGTSGAYEQYF	TRBJ2-7	TRBV19	TRBD2	NA
TGTGCCAGCAGTTTGGCCGGACAAGGCTACAATGAGCAGTTCTTC	CASSLAGQGYNEQFF	TRBJ2-1	TRBV28	NA	NA
TGTGCCACCAGCAGAGAACCAGGGATGGGAGAGACCCAGTACTTC	CATSREPGMGETQYF	TRBJ2-5	TRBV15	NA	few
TGTGCCAGCAGCTTGGAAGCGGGACAAATCTACGAGCAGTACTTC	CASSLEAGQIYEQYF	TRBJ2-7	TRBV11-2	NA	NA
TGCGCCAGCAGCTTGACTAGCGGGAGAACCTACAATGAGCAGTTCTTC	CASSLTSGRTYNEQFF	TRBJ2-1	TRBV5-1	TRBD2	NA
TGTGCCAGCAGTCCGCGACAGACCACCACAGATACGCAGTATTTT	CASSPRQTTTDTQYF	TRBJ2-3	TRBV9	NA	NA
TGTGCCAGCAGCGCCGACAAAACCTACGAGCAGTACTTC	CASSADKTYEQYF	TRBJ2-7	TRBV27	NA	NA
TGTGCCAGCAGTTTCCCCGGGGGGGAGGGCTCCTACGAGCAGTACTTC	CASSFPGGEGSYEQYF	TRBJ2-7	TRBV28	TRBD2	once
TGTGCCAGCAGCTTAGGGCGGGAGGGCTCCTACGAGCAGTACTTC	CASSLGREGSYEQYF	TRBJ2-7	TRBV11-2	TRBD2	NA
TGTGCCAGCAGTGAAAAGGCGGGTGGGGCCAACGTCCTGACTTTC	CASSEKAGGANVLTF	TRBJ2-6	TRBV2	NA	NA
TGTGCCAGCAGTACGTACCGGGACTCTAGTGGAGATACGCAGTATTTT	CASSTYRDSSGDTQYF	TRBJ2-3	TRBV28	NA	once
TGTGCCAGCAGCCCAAGAGGAGGGTACACAGATACGCAGTATTTT	CASSPRGGYTDTQYF	TRBJ2-3	TRBV7-9	NA	NA
TGCGCCAGCAGCTTGGGGTATGAGACCGGGGAGCTGTTTTTT	CASSLGYETGELFF	TRBJ2-2	TRBV5-1	NA	NA
TGTGCCAGCAGCCCGCCAAGGAACACTGAAGCTTTCTTT	CASSPPRNTEAFF	TRBJ1-1	TRBV6-5	NA	once
TGTGCCAGCAGCTCACGGACTAGCGGAGAGCAGTTCTTC	CASSSRTSGEQFF	TRBJ2-1	TRBV7-2	TRBD2	NA
TGCAGCGTTGGACAGGCCGGGGAGCTGTTTTTT	CSVGQAGELFF	TRBJ2-2	TRBV29-1	NA	NA
TGTGCCAGCAGCCCCTCACAGGATGAAAAACTGTTTTTT	CASSPSQDEKLFF	TRBJ1-4	TRBV5-4	NA	NA
TGTGCCAGCAGTTCAAGCGGGGGGAACACCGGGGAGCTGTTTTTT	CASSSSGGNTGELFF	TRBJ2-2	TRBV2	TRBD2	NA
TGTGCCAGCAGTTTTCGCCGACAGGGCAATGAGCAGTTCTTC	CASSFRRQGNEQFF	TRBJ2-1	TRBV27	TRBD1	NA
TGCAGCGTTGAAGTCGGGACTAGCGGTACCTCCTACGAGCAGTACTTC	CSVEVGTSGTSYEQYF	TRBJ2-7	TRBV29-1	TRBD2	NA
TGTGCCAGCAGCGAACTAGCGGGAGCGAAGCAGTTCTTC	CASSELAGAKQFF	TRBJ2-1	TRBV6-5	TRBD2	NA